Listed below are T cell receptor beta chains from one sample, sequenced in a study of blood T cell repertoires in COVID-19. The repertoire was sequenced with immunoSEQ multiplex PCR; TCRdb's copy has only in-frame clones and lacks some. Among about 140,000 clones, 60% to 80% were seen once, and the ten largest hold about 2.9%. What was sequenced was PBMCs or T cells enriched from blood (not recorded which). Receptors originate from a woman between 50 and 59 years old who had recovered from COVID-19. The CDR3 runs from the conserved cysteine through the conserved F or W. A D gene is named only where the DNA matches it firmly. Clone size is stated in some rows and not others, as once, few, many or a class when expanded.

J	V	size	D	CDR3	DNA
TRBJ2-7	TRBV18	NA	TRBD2	CASSPRASGGILYEQYF	TGTGCCAGCTCACCCAGGGCTAGCGGGGGGATTCTCTACGAGCAGTACTTC
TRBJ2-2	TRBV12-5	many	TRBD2	CASGSGLAGRLLGELFF	TGTGCTAGTGGTTCGGGACTAGCGGGACGTCTTCTCGGGGAGCTGTTTTTT
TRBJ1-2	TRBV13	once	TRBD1	CASSRWTGSYGYTF	TGTGCCAGCAGCCGCTGGACAGGGAGTTATGGCTACACCTTC
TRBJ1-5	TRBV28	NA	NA	CASSLLTGSGDQPQHF	TGTGCCAGCAGTTTACTAACAGGGAGCGGCGATCAGCCCCAGCATTTT
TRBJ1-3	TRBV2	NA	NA	CASMATGRNTIYF	TGTGCCAGCATGGCGACAGGACGAAACACCATATATTTT
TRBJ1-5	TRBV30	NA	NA	CAWTRGEPSNQPQHF	TGTGCCTGGACCCGGGGGGAACCTAGCAATCAGCCCCAGCATTTT
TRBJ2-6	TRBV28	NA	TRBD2	CASSRVREGSGANVLTF	TGTGCCAGCAGTCGGGTACGGGAGGGCTCTGGGGCCAACGTCCTGACTTTC
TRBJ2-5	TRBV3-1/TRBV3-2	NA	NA	CASSLRLGQETQYF	TGTGCCAGCAGCCTCCGACTAGGCCAAGAGACCCAGTACTTC
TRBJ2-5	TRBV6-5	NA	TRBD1	CASSYPTGGGQETQYF	TGTGCCAGCAGTTACCCCACAGGGGGCGGGCAAGAGACCCAGTACTTC
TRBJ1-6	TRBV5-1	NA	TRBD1	CASSPIQGGDSPLHF	TGCGCCAGCAGCCCCATACAGGGGGGTGATTCACCCCTCCACTTT